This T cell receptor beta chain was sequenced in a study of cytomegalovirus exposure and HLA in healthy donors. Study-level background: Among about 190 million T cells, an earlier analysis found 90 million to 130 million unique TCR beta sequences. HLA-typed donors were the source of 86 million or so unique TCRs held in an early data release.

Study results and limitations: High sensitivity and specificity were reportedly achieved when the classifier diagnosed cytomegalovirus status. More than 15,000 TCR beta sequences were associated with HLA alleles at 0.05 false discovery rate in a later analysis.

PCR employed 60 Vbeta and 13 Jbeta primers. The table came from immunoSEQ multiplex PCR; TCRdb's copy has only in-frame clones and leaves some out. This sample has about 160,000 clones, with roughly 80% found just once. Germline loops: CDR1 LNHDA, CDR2 SQIVND (reference sequence). This CDR3 region has 15 residues. V dropped 5 bases and J dropped 0 bases, with 14 bases sitting between them. The table lists this clone with a few counts. Its antigen is unidentified. Sequenced sample: PBMCs. This TCR came from a man between 45 and 60 years old in good health and CMV-seropositive. The V call is TRBV19, the J call TRBJ2-7; tentatively, D is TRBD2 (6 bases). The CDR3 nucleotides read TGTGCCAGTAGTGCCGGTAGCGGAGGCTCCTACGAGCAGTACTTC. The encoded protein is CASSAGSGGSYEQYF.